Listed here are 5 T cell receptor beta chains from one sample, sequenced in a study of T cells in Graves' hyperthyroidism and ophthalmopathy. The source material, RNA transcripts, was used to amplify TCR beta CDR3 regions. The HTBI primer set served for first-round RT-PCR of the TCR CDR3. TCRdb passed the multiplex PCR reads through MiXCR, listing each CDR3 protein once. This sample has a few hundred thousand distinct CDR3 sequences, with just over 45% found just once. Sequencing input: peripheral blood or thyroid tissue (not recorded which). The receptors come from an adult woman with Graves' disease, either hyperthyroidism or ophthalmopathy (not recorded which).

This clonotype was seen many times. CDR3 residues: CASSLVASRYEQYF. The DNA for the CDR3 is TGTGCCAGCAGCTTAGTGGCTAGCAGGTACGAGCAGTACTTC. The chain couples TRBV7-9 to TRBJ2-7; D is perhaps TRBD2 (5 bases). The CDR3 contains 14 residues. The V and J ends lost 1 base and 4 bases respectively, with 11 bases between them. CDR1 and CDR2 from the germline V gene are SEHNR and FQNEAQ (reference sequence).

V gene TRBV19 combines with J gene TRBJ1-1; weak D call: TRBD1 (6 bases). V was clipped by 9 bases and J by 5 bases, with 25 bases between them. Germline CDR1 LNHDA, CDR2 SQIVND (reference sequence). CDR3 length equals 16 residues. The CDR3 spells CASSLGGQTGLTEAFF. CDR3 sequence (DNA): TGTGCCAGCAGCTTAGGGGGACAAACGGGGCTTACTGAAGCTTTCTTT.

The V and J genes are TRBV20-1 and TRBJ1-1; no clear D gene. Between the trimmed V and J ends, which lost 6 bases and 8 bases, there was a span of 13 bases. The length of the CDR3 is 11 residues. The V gene's germline CDR1 is DFQATT and CDR2 SNEGSKA (reference sequence). CDR3 protein: CSAAEGLEAFF. The CDR3 DNA is TGCAGTGCCGCGGAGGGCTTAGAAGCTTTCTTT.

This clonotype occurred once. The chain recombines TRBV2 with TRBJ2-5, with D perhaps matching TRBD2 (5 bases). The CDR3 length is 15 residues. The germline gives CDR1 SNHLY, CDR2 FYNNEI. V gave up 4 bases and J gave up 0 bases, with 12 bases separating them. CDR3 in DNA: TGTGCCAGCAGTGGCTCCGGGGAGTACCAAGAGACCCAGTACTTC. Translated, it gives CASSGSGEYQETQYF.

The genes are TRBV20-1 and TRBJ2-5; 7 bases are shared with TRBD2. The CDR3 totals 16 residues. Germline V gene data show CDR1 as DFQATT and CDR2 as SNEGSKA (reference sequence). The junction had 14 bases not matched to a gene; V was cut back by 2 bases and J by 5 bases. The CDR3 is CSARNIRGGRGETQYF. CDR3 sequence (DNA): TGCAGTGCTAGAAATATTAGGGGCGGGAGAGGGGAGACCCAGTACTTC.